This passage covers 3 T cell receptor beta chains from one sample sequenced in a study of blood T cells in healthy people across ages. The use of a sample-barcoded 5' primer and a J-beta primer mix characterized a second PCR of about 7 to 12 cycles. TCRdb used MiXCR to reprocess the 5' RACE reads, holding one entry per CDR3 protein. The sample lists 650,000 to 700,000 distinct CDR3 sequences, around 32% seen once, with approximately 15% in the top ten. Specimen: blood. These receptor sequences come from a woman of 80 years or more in good health.

This clonotype was seen a few times. The V call is TRBV3-1, the J call TRBJ1-1, with 7 nucleotides matching TRBD1. Looked up from germline, CDR1 is LGHDT and CDR2 is YNNKEL (reference sequence). The CDR3 covers 19 residues. V trimming: 0 bases; J trimming: 0 bases; junction bases outside the gene matches: 13. CDR3 sequence reads: CASSQDREQGIKMNTEAFF. The DNA of the CDR3 is TGTGCCAGCAGCCAAGATAGAGAACAGGGGATAAAAATGAACACTGAAGCTTTCTTT.

The genes are TRBV7-2 and TRBJ1-6, with TRBD1 identical over 9 bases. The CDR3 runs to 16 residues. Germline V gene data show CDR1 as SGHTA and CDR2 as FQGNSA. The trim removed 5 bases at V and 7 bases at J, leaving 9 bases unmatched. In nucleotides, the CDR3 is TGTGCCAGCAGCGCCCGGGACAGGGTGGTGAATTCACCCCTCCACTTT. It yields the protein CASSARDRVVNSPLHF.

Only a few counts were recorded for this clonotype. The chain joins TRBV5-4 to TRBJ1-1, with unresolved D. Trimming left V 0 bases short and J 2 bases short, with 11 bases between. Germline assignment: CDR1 SGHNT and CDR2 YYREEE (reference sequence). The CDR3 runs 15 residues. CDR3 sequence (DNA): TGTGCCAGCAGCTTGGGGATGGGGAGAAACACTGAAGCTTTCTTT. Encoded protein: CASSLGMGRNTEAFF.